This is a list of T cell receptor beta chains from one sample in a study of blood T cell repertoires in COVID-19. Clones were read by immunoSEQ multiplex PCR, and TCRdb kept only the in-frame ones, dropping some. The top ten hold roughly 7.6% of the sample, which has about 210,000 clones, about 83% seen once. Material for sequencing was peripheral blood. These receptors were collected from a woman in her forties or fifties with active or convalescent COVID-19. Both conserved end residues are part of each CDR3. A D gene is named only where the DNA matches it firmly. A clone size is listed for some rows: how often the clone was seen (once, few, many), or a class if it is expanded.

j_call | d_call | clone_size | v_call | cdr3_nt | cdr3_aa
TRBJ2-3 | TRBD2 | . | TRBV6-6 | TGTGCCAGCACTTCGGGGCTAGCGGGAGTGGCAGATACGCAGTATTTT | CASTSGLAGVADTQYF
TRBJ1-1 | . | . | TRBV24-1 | TGTGCCACCAAGGACACCCTTAACACTGAAGCTTTCTTT | CATKDTLNTEAFF
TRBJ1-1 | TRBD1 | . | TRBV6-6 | TGTGCCAGCACCCTAAGGGAGGACAGGGCGACTGAAGCTTTCTTT | CASTLREDRATEAFF
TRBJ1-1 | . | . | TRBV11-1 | TGTGCCAGCAGCCCCCTGACAGGAACCAGGAACACTGAAGCTTTCTTT | CASSPLTGTRNTEAFF
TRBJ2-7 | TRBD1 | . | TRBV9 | TGTGCCAGCAGCGTAGCTTCCCAGGGGGCCATCTACGAGCAGTACTTC | CASSVASQGAIYEQYF
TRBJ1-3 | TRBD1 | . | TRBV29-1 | TGCAGCGTTGCAGGGGGCAAGGGAAACACCATATATTTT | CSVAGGKGNTIYF
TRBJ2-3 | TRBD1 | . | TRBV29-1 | TGCAGCACCGATAGGACAGGCGGTGGGGATACGCAGTATTTT | CSTDRTGGGDTQYF
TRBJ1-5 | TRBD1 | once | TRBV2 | TGTGCCAGCAGTTCACCGGGACAGGGGAGCAATCAGCCCCAGCATTTT | CASSSPGQGSNQPQHF
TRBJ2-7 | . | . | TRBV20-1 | TGCAGTGCTAGTGGAGGCCCACACTTCTCCTACGAGCAGTACTTC | CSASGGPHFSYEQYF
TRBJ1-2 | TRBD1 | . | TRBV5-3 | TGTGCCAGAAGCAAATACAGGGGTTTCCCCCACTATGGCTACACCTTC | CARSKYRGFPHYGYTF
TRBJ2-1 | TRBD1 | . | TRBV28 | TGTGCCAGCAGTGCGGACAGGGATGGGAATGAGCAGTTCTTC | CASSADRDGNEQFF
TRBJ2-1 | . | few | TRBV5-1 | TGCGCCAGCAGTCAGGATGGGGCGGGGGCATACAATGAGCAGTTCTTC | CASSQDGAGAYNEQFF
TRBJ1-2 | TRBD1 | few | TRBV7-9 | TGTGCCAGCAGCTTAACTACAGGGGATAGTGGCTACACCTTC | CASSLTTGDSGYTF
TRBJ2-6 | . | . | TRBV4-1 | TGCGCCAGCAGCCAAGTTATAGGTAGCGGACTCAACTCTGGGGCCAACGTCCTGACTTTC | CASSQVIGSGLNSGANVLTF
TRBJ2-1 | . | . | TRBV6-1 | TGTGCCAGCAGTGAAGACGGCGGGGGCCCAGATGAGCAGTTCTTC | CASSEDGGGPDEQFF
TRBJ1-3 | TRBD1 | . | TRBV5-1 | TGCGCCAGCAGCTTGGCTGGGACAGGGGCTGGAAACACCATATATTTT | CASSLAGTGAGNTIYF
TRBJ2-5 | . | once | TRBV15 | TGTGCCACCAGCAGAGCCCCTCAAGAGACCCAGTACTTC | CATSRAPQETQYF
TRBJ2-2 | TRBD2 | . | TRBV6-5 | TGTGCCAGCAATGCGGGAGACACCGGGGAGCTGTTTTTT | CASNAGDTGELFF
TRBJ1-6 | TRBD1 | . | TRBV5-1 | TGCGCCAGCAGCGCCGGGACAGGAGATAATTCACCCCTCCACTTT | CASSAGTGDNSPLHF
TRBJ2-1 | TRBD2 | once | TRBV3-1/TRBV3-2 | TGTGCCAGCAGCCAAGATCGGGCCAGCGGGAGGGCCGGGGAGCAGTTCTTC | CASSQDRASGRAGEQFF
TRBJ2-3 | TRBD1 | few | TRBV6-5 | TGTGCCAGCAGCCCCAACAGGGGGCTGCGGGATACGCAGTATTTT | CASSPNRGLRDTQYF
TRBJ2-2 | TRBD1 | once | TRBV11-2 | TGTGCCAGCAGCTTAGTGGGACAGGGAGGGACCGGGGAGCTGTTTTTT | CASSLVGQGGTGELFF
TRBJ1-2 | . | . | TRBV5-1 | TGCGCCAGCAGCTCCGCTCAGACAGGAGCCCTCTTTTATGGCTACACCTTC | CASSSAQTGALFYGYTF
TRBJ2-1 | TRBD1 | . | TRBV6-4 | TGTGCCAGCAGTGACGGTGCGGGACAGGGGGCCAGGGAGCAGTTCTTC | CASSDGAGQGAREQFF
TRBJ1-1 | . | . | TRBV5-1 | TGCGCCAGCAGCTTGCGGGGGGCGGCCACTGAAGCTTTCTTT | CASSLRGAATEAFF
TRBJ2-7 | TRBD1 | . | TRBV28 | TGTGCCAGCAGGGCAGAGAAGGGGGCATACGAGCAGTACTTC | CASRAEKGAYEQYF
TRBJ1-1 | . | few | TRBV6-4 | TGTGCCAGCAGGCCGATGGGGGCCGGAACTGAAGCTTTCTTT | CASRPMGAGTEAFF
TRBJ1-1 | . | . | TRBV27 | TGTGCCAGCAGTTTTCTCGGCGGCAGAAGGTCTGAAGCTTTCTTT | CASSFLGGRRSEAFF
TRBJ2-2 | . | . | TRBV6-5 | TGTGCCAGCGGGCGGGGCCCCGGGGAGCTGTTTTTT | CASGRGPGELFF
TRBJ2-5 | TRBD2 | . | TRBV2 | TGTGCCAGCAGTATCACTAGCGGGGCAGAGTACTTC | CASSITSGAEYF
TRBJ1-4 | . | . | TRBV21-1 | TGTGCCAGCAGCAAATGGGGGACAGATACTAATGAAAAACTGTTTTTT | CASSKWGTDTNEKLFF
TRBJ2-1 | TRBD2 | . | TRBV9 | TGTGCCAGCAGCCAACGAGCGGGAGGGCCTTTCAATGAGCAGTTCTTC | CASSQRAGGPFNEQFF
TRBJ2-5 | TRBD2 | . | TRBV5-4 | TGTGCCAGCAGCTTGGGGGGTAGCGGGGGCTCCGGGGAGACCCAGTACTTC | CASSLGGSGGSGETQYF
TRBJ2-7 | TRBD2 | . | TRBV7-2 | TGTGCCAGCAGCTTCGGGGTAGTAGCGGGGATATTAGACTACGAGCAGTACTTC | CASSFGVVAGILDYEQYF
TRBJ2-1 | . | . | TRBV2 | TGTGCCAGCATGAGGAAACGGGATGAGCAGTTCTTC | CASMRKRDEQFF
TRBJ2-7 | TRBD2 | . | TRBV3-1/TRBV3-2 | TGTGCCAGCAGCCGTTTCGTAAGCGGGATTAATGCCTACGAGCAGTACTTC | CASSRFVSGINAYEQYF
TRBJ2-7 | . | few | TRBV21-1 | TGTGCCAGCGCGGGGAGGAGTCAGGGCGGAATCTACGAGCAGTACTTC | CASAGRSQGGIYEQYF
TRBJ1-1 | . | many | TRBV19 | TGTGCCAGTAGTATAAAAAGGGGCGGTGGGACTGAAGCTTTCTTT | CASSIKRGGGTEAFF
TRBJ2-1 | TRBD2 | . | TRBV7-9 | TGTGCCAGCAGCTCCCGACTAGCGGGAGTTCAGGTTGAGCAGTTCTTC | CASSSRLAGVQVEQFF
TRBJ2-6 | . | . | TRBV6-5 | TGTGCCAGCAGCCGGACAGCTTCTGGGGCCAACGTCCTGACTTTC | CASSRTASGANVLTF
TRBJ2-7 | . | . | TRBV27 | TGTGCCAGCAGTTTATCCCCCGGCAGACACTACGAGCAGTACTTC | CASSLSPGRHYEQYF
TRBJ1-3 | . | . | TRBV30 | TGTGCCTGGAGTGCCAGTTCTGGAAACACCATATATTTT | CAWSASSGNTIYF
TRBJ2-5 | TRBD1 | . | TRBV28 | TGTGCCAGCAGTTTTATACAGGGGGCGCTTGGGGAGACCCAGTACTTC | CASSFIQGALGETQYF
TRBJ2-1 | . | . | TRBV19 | TGTGCCAGTAGTACGGCGGACAGTGAGCAGTTCTTC | CASSTADSEQFF
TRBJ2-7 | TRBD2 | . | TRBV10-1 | TGCGCCAGCAGTGAGTCGACTAGCGGGAGGAGCGAGCAGTACTTC | CASSESTSGRSEQYF
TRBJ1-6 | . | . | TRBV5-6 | TGTGCCAGCAGCCTACAGGGATGGGGCTCCTATAATTCACCCCTCCACTTT | CASSLQGWGSYNSPLHF
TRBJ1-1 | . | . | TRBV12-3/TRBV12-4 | TGTGCCAGCAGTGGAGAGACTCATAAAGCTTTCTTT | CASSGETHKAFF
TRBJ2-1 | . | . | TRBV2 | TGTGCCAGCAGCGGACAGTGGTTCAATGAGCAGTTCTTC | CASSGQWFNEQFF
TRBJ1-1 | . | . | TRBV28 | TGTGCCAGCAGTTTATCGGGGAAGACTGAAGCTTTCTTT | CASSLSGKTEAFF
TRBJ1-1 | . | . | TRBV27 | TGTGCCAGCAGTTTTCGCTGGGGGGGTGAAGCTTTCTTT | CASSFRWGGEAFF
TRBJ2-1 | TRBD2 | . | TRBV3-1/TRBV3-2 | TGTGCCAGCAGCCAAGTCGGGGTAGCGGGGGGCGGAGGGAATGAGCAGTTCTTC | CASSQVGVAGGGGNEQFF
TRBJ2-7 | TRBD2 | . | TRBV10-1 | TGCGCCAGCAGTGAGGCTAGCGGCTTGAGCAAGAACTACGAGCAGTACTTC | CASSEASGLSKNYEQYF
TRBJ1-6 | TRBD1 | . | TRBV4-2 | TGTGCCAGCAGCCAAGAAGTCACAGGGGGAAATTCACCCCTCCACTTT | CASSQEVTGGNSPLHF